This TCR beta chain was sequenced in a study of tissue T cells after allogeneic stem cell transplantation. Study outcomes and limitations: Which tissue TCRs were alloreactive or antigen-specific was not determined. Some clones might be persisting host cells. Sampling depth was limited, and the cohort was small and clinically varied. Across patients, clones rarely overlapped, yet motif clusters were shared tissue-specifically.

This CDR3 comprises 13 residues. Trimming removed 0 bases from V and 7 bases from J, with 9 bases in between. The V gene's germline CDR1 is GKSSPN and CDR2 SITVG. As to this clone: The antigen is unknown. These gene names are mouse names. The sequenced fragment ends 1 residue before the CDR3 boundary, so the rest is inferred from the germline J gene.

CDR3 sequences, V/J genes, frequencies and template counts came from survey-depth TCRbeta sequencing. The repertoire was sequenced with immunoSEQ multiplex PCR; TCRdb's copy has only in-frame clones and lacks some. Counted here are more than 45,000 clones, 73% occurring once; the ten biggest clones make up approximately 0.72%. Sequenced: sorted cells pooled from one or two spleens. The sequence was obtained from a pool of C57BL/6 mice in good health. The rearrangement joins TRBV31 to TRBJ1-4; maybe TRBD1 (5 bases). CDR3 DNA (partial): TGTGCCTGGAGTCTGGGGGAGGGCGAAAGATTATTT. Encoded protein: CAWSLGEGERLF. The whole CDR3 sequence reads CAWSLGEGERLFF.